The text below deals with one TCR beta chain. The data derive from a study of blood T cell repertoires in COVID-19. Per the study methods: Reference gene primer amplification in the assay estimated nucleated cell counts. Clones were read by immunoSEQ multiplex PCR, and TCRdb kept only the in-frame ones, dropping some. V and J calls plus clone size are reproduced from that table; the DNA served to infer D and trimming. Counted here are approximately 100,000 clones, roughly 90% occurring once; the ten biggest clones make up 4% to 5%. Per the germline V gene, CDR1 is LGHDT and CDR2 is YNNKEL (reference sequence). Losses at the gene ends were 0 bases for V and 6 bases for J; bases not matched to a gene: 5. The CDR3 is made up of 15 amino acids.

Sequenced: peripheral blood. The source is a human donor with COVID-19, enrolled during active disease. The donor label of this sample is uncertain. V gene TRBV3-1 (or the pseudogene TRBV3-2) combines with J gene TRBJ2-1; the match to TRBD2 covers 7 bases. The CDR3 protein is CASSQEGGASNEQFF. For the CDR3, the DNA is TGTGCCAGCAGCCAAGAGGGAGGGGCCAGCAATGAGCAGTTCTTC.